The present T cell receptor (beta chain) was sequenced within a study of blood T cell repertoires in COVID-19. Whole-study context: The origin of the acute and convalescent COVID-19 samples was the United States, Italy and Spain. Sources were T cells, B-cell-depleted T cells, or PBMCs; the material itself was cDNA or gDNA.

The method was immunoSEQ multiplex PCR; TCRdb's version includes in-frame clones alone and lacks a portion of them. The table lists approximately 350,000 clones, roughly nine tenths of them singletons. Germline CDR1 reads MGHDK; CDR2 reads SYGVNS. The CDR3 runs 14 residues. Trimming stripped 3 bases from V and 7 bases from J, with 10 bases between. The chain joins TRBV25-1 to TRBJ1-6; the D is unclear. The specimen sequenced was PBMCs or T cells enriched from blood (not recorded which). This clonotype was obtained from a woman aged 25 to 39 who had recovered from COVID-19. CDR3 DNA: TGTGCCAGCAGTGATTCTCTCGGGAATTCACCCCTCCACTTT. Protein sequence: CASSDSLGNSPLHF.